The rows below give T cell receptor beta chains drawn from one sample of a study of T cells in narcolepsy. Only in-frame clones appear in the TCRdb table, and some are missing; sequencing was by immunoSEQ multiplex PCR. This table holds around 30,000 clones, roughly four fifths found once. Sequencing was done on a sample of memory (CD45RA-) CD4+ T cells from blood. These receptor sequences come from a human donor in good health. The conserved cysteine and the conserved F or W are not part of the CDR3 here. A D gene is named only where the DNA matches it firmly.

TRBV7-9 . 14 ASSSIRYRDGYGYT
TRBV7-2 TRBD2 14 ASSFPLAGGTDTQY
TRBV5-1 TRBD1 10 ASSGDRTEAF
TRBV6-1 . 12 ASSESWYQETQY
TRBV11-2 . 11 ASSLASSYEQY
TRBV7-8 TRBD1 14 ASSFNTGQGVDTQY
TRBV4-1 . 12 ASLGPLRNTEAF
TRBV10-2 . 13 ASSEGDVGPYEQY
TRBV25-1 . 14 ASSPLGSEGHYGYT
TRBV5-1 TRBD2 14 ASSFLSRGGAGELF
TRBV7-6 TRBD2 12 ASSPTSGTDEQY
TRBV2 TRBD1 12 ASNRDRGTSPLH
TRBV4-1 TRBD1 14 ASSQVVGTGNYGYT
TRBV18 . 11 ASSPLSDTEAF
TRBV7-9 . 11 ASSSMMGEKLF
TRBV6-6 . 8 ASWNTEAF
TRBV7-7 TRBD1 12 ASSAQGAGNTIY